The present T cell receptor beta chain was sequenced within a study of blood T cells in healthy people across ages. Germline V gives CDR1 KGHSH, CDR2 LQKENI. Trimming took 0 bases from V and 4 from J, leaving 9 bases between them. The CDR3 runs 14 residues. Every sample yielded at least 7 million isolated PBMCs. There are a few counts of this clonotype. Antigen unknown. A second PCR of roughly 7 to 11 cycles used a sample-barcoded 5' primer and a J-beta primer mix. TCRdb re-derived calls from the 5' RACE reads in MiXCR, one entry per CDR3 protein. The table includes 550,000 to 750,000 distinct CDR3 sequences, roughly 20% detected once. Study results and limitations: Greater diversity and more naive CD4+ cells were seen in long-lived donors than in aged donors.

This clonotype was sampled from a man aged 65 to 85 in good health. The specimen sequenced was blood. The V call is TRBV18, the J call TRBJ2-5; D might be TRBD2 (6 bases). For the CDR3, the DNA is TGTGCCAGCTCACCACCTATGGGAGGAGAGACCCAGTACTTC. Its protein is CASSPPMGGETQYF.